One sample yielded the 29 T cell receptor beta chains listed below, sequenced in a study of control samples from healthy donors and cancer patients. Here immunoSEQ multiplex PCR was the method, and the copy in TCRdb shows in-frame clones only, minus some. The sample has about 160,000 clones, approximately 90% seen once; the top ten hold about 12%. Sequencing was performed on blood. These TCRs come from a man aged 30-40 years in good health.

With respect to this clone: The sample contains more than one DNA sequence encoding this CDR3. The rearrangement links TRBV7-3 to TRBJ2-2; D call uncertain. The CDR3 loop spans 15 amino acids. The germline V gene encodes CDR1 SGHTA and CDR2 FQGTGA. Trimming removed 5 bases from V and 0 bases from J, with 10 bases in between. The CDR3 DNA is TGTGCCAGCAGCCCGACTGGGACGAACACCGGGGAGCTGTTTTTT. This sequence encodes CASSPTGTNTGELFF.

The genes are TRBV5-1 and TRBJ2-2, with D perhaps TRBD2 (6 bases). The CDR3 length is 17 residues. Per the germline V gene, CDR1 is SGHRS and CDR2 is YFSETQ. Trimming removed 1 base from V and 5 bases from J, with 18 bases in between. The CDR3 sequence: CASSLPGAGSLTGELFF. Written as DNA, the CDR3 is TGCGCCAGCAGCTTGCCCGGAGCCGGGAGCTTGACCGGGGAGCTGTTTTTT.

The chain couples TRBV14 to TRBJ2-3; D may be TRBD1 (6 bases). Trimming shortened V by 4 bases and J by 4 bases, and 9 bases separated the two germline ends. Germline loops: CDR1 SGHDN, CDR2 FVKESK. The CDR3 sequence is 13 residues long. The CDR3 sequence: CASSRKGADTQYF. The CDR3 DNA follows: TGTGCCAGCAGCCGAAAGGGGGCAGATACGCAGTATTTT.

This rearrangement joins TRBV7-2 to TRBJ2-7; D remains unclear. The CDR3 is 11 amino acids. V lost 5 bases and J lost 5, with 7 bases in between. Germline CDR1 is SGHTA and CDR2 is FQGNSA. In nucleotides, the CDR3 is TGTGCCAGCAGCCCCCAAAACGAGCAGTACTTC. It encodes CASSPQNEQYF.

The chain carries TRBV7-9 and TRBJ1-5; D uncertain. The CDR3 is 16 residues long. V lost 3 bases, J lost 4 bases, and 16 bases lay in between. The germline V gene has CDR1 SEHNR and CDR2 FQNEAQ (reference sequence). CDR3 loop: CASSFGSDGQNQPQHF. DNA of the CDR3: TGTGCCAGCAGCTTTGGATCGGACGGGCAAAATCAGCCCCAGCATTTT.

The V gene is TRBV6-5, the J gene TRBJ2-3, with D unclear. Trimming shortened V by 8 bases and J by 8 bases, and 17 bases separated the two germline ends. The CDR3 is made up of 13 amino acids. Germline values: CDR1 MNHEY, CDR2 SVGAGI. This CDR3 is CASEVPGSSTQYF. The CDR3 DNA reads TGTGCCAGCGAGGTCCCTGGCTCGAGTACGCAGTATTTT.

The CDR3, as DNA: TGTGCCAGCGGAGGAGCGGGCCAAGAGACCCAGTACTTC. Residues: CASGGAGQETQYF. The genes are TRBV2 and TRBJ2-5; D is perhaps TRBD2 (6 bases). With 8 bases removed from V and 1 base from J, the gap between germline ends came to 11 bases. The germline CDR1 and CDR2 sequences are SNHLY and FYNNEI. The CDR3 is 13 residues long.

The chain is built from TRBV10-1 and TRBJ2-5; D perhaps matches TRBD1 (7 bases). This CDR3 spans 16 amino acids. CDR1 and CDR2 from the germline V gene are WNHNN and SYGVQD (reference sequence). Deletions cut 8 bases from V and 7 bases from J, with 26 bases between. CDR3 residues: CASPGGGGGRCSTQYF. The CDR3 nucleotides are TGCGCCAGCCCCGGGGGCGGAGGGGGCCGGTGTTCGACCCAGTACTTC.

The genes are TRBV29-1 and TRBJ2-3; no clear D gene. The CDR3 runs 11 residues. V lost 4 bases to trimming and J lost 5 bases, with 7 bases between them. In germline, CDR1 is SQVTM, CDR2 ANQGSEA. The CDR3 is CSVVFLDTQYF. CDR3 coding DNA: TGCAGCGTTGTGTTTTTAGATACGCAGTATTTT.

CDR3 protein: CATSDPPRLDAVNEQFF. CDR3 nucleotides: TGTGCCACCAGTGATCCTCCCCGACTAGATGCAGTGAATGAGCAGTTCTTC. V is TRBV24-1 and J is TRBJ2-1; D might be TRBD2 (6 bases). Trimming removed 3 bases from V and 7 bases from J, with 21 bases in between. The CDR3 runs 17 residues. CDR1 KGHDR and CDR2 SFDVKD come from the germline V gene.

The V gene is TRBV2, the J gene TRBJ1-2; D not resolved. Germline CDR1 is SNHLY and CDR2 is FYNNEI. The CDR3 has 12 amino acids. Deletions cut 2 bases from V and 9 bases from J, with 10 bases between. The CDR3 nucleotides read TGTGCCAGCAGTGAATCAAGAATCAGCTACACCTTC. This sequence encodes CASSESRISYTF.

The CDR3 protein is CASSLREGLVSFF. The CDR3 coding sequence is TGTGCCAGCAGTCTCAGAGAGGGTCTGGTTTCTTTCTTT. The V gene is TRBV27, the J gene TRBJ1-1; no definite D call. The germline CDR1 and CDR2 sequences are MNHEY and SMNVEV (reference sequence). The CDR3 is 13 residues long. Trimming left V 5 bases short and J 12 bases short, with 19 bases between.

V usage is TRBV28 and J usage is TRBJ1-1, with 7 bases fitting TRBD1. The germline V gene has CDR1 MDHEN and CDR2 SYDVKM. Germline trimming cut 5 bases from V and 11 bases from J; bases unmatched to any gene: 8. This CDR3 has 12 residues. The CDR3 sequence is CASSVQGERAFF. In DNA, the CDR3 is TGTGCCAGCAGTGTGCAGGGGGAGCGGGCTTTCTTT.

CDR3 DNA sequence: TGTGCCAGTAGTATAGGGGGGCAGACCTATAATGAAAAACTGTTTTTT. Its translation is CASSIGGQTYNEKLFF. The chain joins TRBV19 to TRBJ1-4, with D perhaps matching TRBD1 (6 bases). The length of the CDR3 is 16 residues. V lost 1 base and J lost 4, with 13 bases in between. Germline CDR1 and CDR2: LNHDA and SQIVND (reference sequence).

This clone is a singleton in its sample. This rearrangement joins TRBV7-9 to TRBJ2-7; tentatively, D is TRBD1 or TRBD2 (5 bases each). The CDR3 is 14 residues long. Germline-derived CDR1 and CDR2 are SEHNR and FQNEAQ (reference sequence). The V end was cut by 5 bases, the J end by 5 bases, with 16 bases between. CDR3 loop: CASSPGRWVNEQYF. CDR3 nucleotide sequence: TGTGCCAGCAGCCCGGGGCGCTGGGTCAACGAGCAGTACTTC.

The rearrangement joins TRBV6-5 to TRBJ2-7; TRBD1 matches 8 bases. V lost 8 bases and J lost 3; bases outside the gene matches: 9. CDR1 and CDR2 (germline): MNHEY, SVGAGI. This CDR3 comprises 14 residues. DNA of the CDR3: TGTGCCAGCGTCACAGGGGGAGAATACTACGAGCAGTACTTC. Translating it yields CASVTGGEYYEQYF.

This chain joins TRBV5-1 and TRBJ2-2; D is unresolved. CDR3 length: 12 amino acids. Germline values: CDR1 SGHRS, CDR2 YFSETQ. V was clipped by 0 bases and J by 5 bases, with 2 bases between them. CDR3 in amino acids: CASSLETGELFF. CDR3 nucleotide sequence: TGCGCCAGCAGCTTGGAAACCGGGGAGCTGTTTTTT.

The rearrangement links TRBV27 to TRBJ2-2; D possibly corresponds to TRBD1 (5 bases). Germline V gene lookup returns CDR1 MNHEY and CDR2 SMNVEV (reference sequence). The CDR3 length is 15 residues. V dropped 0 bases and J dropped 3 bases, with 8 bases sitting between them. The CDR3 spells CASSLSDRYTGELFF. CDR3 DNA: TGTGCCAGCAGTTTATCCGACAGATACACCGGGGAGCTGTTTTTT.

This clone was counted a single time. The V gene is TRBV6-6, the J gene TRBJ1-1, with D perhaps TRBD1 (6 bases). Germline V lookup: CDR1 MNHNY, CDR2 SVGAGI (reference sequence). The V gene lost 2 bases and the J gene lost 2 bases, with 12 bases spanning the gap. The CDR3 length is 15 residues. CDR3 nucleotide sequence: TGTGCCAGCAGTTACGGGGGCCGGGCTAACACTGAAGCTTTCTTT. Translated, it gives CASSYGGRANTEAFF.

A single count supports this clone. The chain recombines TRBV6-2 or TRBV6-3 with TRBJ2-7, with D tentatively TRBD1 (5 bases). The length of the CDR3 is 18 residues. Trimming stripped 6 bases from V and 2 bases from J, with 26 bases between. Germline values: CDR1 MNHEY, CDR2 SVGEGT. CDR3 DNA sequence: TGTGCCAGCAGCTTGGGTTCGAGCCGGCCCACAGGCGCCTACGAGCAGTACTTC. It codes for CASSLGSSRPTGAYEQYF.

CDR3 nucleotide sequence: TGCAGCGGACGAGGGCCTCGGGGAGGCTACACCTTC. The encoded protein is CSGRGPRGGYTF. The J gene is TRBJ1-2, the V gene TRBV29-1, with D unclear. V was clipped by 7 bases and J by 8 bases, with 17 bases between them. The germline V gene has CDR1 SQVTM and CDR2 ANQGSEA. The CDR3 runs 12 residues. Variable domain in full (rest from reference TRBV29-1 and TRBJ1-2): SAVISQKPSRDICQRGTSLTIQCQVDSQVTMMFWYRQQPGQSLTLIATANQGSEATYESGFVIDKFPISRPNLTFSTLTVSNMSPEDSSIYLCSGRGPRGGYTFGSGTRLTVV.

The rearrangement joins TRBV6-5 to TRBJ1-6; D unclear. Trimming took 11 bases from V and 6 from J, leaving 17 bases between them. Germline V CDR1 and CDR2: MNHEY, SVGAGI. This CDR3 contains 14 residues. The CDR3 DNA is TGTGCCCATTCCGGGCGCTCTCTTAATTCACCCCTCCACTTT. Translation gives CAHSGRSLNSPLHF.

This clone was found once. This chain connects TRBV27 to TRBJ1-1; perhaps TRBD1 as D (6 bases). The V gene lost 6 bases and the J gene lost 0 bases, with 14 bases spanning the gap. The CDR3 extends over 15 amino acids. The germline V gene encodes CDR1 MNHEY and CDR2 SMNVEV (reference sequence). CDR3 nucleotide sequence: TGTGCCAGCAGATGGACACAGGGCCTGAACACTGAAGCTTTCTTT. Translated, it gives CASRWTQGLNTEAFF.

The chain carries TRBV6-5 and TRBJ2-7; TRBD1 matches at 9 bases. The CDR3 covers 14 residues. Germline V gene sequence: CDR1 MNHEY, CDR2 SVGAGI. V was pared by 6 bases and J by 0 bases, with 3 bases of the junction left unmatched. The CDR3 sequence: CASSRDRVSYEQYF. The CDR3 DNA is TGTGCCAGCAGCCGGGACAGGGTCTCCTACGAGCAGTACTTC.

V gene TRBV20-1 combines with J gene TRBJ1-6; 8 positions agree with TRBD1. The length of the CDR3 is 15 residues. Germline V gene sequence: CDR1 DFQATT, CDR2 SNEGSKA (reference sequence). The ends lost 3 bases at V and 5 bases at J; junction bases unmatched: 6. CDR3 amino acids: CSASPGQANNSPLHF. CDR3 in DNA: TGCAGTGCTAGTCCGGGACAGGCGAATAATTCACCCCTCCACTTT.

CDR3 loop: CASSTRDGTDTQYF. The CDR3 DNA follows: TGTGCCAGCAGCACCCGGGACGGCACAGATACGCAGTATTTT. The J gene is TRBJ2-3, the V gene TRBV5-8; D tentatively fits TRBD1 or TRBD2 (5 bases each). The length of the CDR3 is 14 residues. Trimming shortened V by 4 bases and J by 1 base, and 10 bases separated the two germline ends. Germline CDR1 reads SGHTS; CDR2 reads YDEGEE.

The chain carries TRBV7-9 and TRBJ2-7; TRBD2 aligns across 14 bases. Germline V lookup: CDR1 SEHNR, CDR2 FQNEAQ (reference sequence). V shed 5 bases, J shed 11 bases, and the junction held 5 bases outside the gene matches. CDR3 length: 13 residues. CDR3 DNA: TGTGCCAGCAGCACTGGGACTAGCGGGAGTAAGTACTTC. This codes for CASSTGTSGSKYF. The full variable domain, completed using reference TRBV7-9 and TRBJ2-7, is DTGVSQNPRHKITKRGQNVTFRCDPISEHNRLYWYRQTLGQGPEFLTYFQNEAQLEKSRLLSDRFSAERPKGSFSTLEIQRTEQGDSAMYLCASSTGTSGSKYFGPGTRLTVT.

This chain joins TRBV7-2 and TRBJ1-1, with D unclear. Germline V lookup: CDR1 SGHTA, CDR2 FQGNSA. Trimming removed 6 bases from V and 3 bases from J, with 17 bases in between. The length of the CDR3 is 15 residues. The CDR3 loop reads CASSSAFTGDTEAFF. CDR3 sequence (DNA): TGTGCCAGCAGTTCAGCGTTTACTGGGGACACTGAAGCTTTCTTT.

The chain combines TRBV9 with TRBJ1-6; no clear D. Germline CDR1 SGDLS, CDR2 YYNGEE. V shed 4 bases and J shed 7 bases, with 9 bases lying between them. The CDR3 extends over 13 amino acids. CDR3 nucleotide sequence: TGTGCCAGCAGCCTCGGACTGAATTCACCCCTCCACTTT. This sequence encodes CASSLGLNSPLHF.